Given below is one T cell receptor (beta chain) in context. What it recognizes is unknown. The naive CD8 subset, CD45RO-negative cells positively selected for CCR7, excluded terminally differentiated effector memory CD45RA+ cells. The V gene lost 1 base and the J gene lost 5 bases, with 15 bases spanning the gap. The CDR3 spans 15 residues. Germline CDR1 reads SEHNR; CDR2 reads FQNEAQ (reference sequence). This sample is part of a study of shared clonotypes between healthy human individuals. On the study more broadly: The donor pool was made up of a couple of women and a few men aged 18 to 49.

The table came from immunoSEQ multiplex PCR; TCRdb's copy has only in-frame clones and leaves some out. The sample lists some 2.1 million clones, 80% to 95% occurring once. Findings of the study overall: The diversity represented, both genetic and in exposure history, was limited by few donors.

The genes are TRBV7-9 and TRBJ2-7; TRBD1 might be the D (7 bases). Sample: naive CD8+ T cells from PBMCs. The receptor comes from a man in his late teens or twenties in good health. Some clones in this sample may be carry-over from other donors' samples. As DNA, the CDR3 is TGTGCCAGCAGCTTAGGGGCGGAGGGACAGAACGAGCAGTACTTC. Translating gives CASSLGAEGQNEQYF.